This entry lists 22 T cell receptor beta chains sequenced from one sample in a study of human T cells and chemical hapten exposure (dated by TCRdb to the early 2020s). Library preparation was by RACE. TCRdb names NextSeq 500 as the instrument used. TCRdb reprocessed the public reads (quality trimming at Q25 with fastp, clone calling with MiXCR) and kept in-frame beta chains. Rows with one shared CDR3 protein collapse into an entry with the most common genes and DNA. For this sample there are 250,000 to 300,000 distinct CDR3 sequences; almost 8% appear just once. About 1.2% of the sample belongs to the ten largest clones. Sample time point, as interpreted from the label and publication: pre-sensitization, week 0. The sample's treatment or condition, from its label and the paper: therapeutic diphenylcyclopropenone sensitization with weekly scalp DPC. The sequencing used whole blood, collected in connection with sensitization to the hapten diphenylcyclopropenone (DPC). The receptors come from a man aged 18 to 35 with alopecia areata. Some clones in this sample may be carry-over from other donors' samples.

This clonotype was seen at least ten times. The rearrangement links TRBV10-3 to TRBJ2-2; D possibly matches TRBD1 or TRBD2 (6 bases each). The CDR3 consists of 15 residues. Trimming removed 11 bases at V and 4 bases at J, with 20 bases between. Germline CDR1 reads ENHRY; CDR2 reads SYGVKD. CDR3: CAAGGGPVRTGELFF. Written as DNA, the CDR3 is TGTGCCGCCGGGGGCGGGCCGGTCCGCACCGGGGAGCTGTTTTTT.

The chain links TRBV6-5 to TRBJ1-6; TRBD1 matches 10 bases. The ends lost 6 bases at V and 9 bases at J; junction bases unmatched: 8. Germline V gene lookup returns CDR1 MNHEY and CDR2 SVGAGI. CDR3 size: 15 residues. This chain's CDR3 is CASRFTTGGLSPLHF. In nucleotides, the CDR3 is TGTGCCAGCAGATTTACGACAGGGGGCCTTTCACCCCTCCACTTT.

This clonotype has ten or more counts. The chain combines TRBV12-3 or TRBV12-4 with TRBJ1-1; D uncertain. This CDR3 spans 13 amino acids. The ends were cut back, 5 bases at V and 3 bases at J, with 10 bases in the middle. CDR3 DNA sequence: TGTGCCAGCAGTGTTATCCGGGACACTGAAGCTTTCTTT. Translating it yields CASSVIRDTEAFF.

The rearrangement uses TRBV5-1 and TRBJ2-3; D might be TRBD1 (5 bases). Germline V lookup: CDR1 SGHRS, CDR2 YFSETQ. Trimming took off 0 bases at V and 1 base at J, with 18 bases between the two ends. The CDR3 loop spans 18 amino acids. CDR3 residues: CASSLVGAGPSGTDTQYF. CDR3 nucleotide sequence: TGCGCCAGCAGCTTGGTCGGTGCAGGGCCCTCAGGCACAGATACGCAGTATTTT.

This clonotype was seen repeatedly, ten times or more. V is TRBV9 and J is TRBJ2-7, with D perhaps TRBD1 or TRBD2 (5 bases each). Germline V CDR1 and CDR2: SGDLS, YYNGEE. V lost 5 bases to trimming and J lost 2 bases, with 11 bases between them. This CDR3 spans 13 amino acids. CDR3 amino acids: CASSLGDTYEQYF. The CDR3 region has the DNA TGTGCCAGCAGTCTGGGGGATACCTACGAGCAGTACTTC.

The rearrangement uses TRBV29-1 and TRBJ2-5, with 7 positions matching TRBD1. With 3 bases clipped from V and 3 bases from J, the junction kept 7 bases outside the gene matches. The CDR3 is made up of 14 amino acids. Germline V gene data show CDR1 as SQVTM and CDR2 as ANQGSEA. The CDR3 DNA is TGCAGCGTTGACCCTCCAGGGGGTGAAGAGACCCAGTACTTC. Translation gives CSVDPPGGEETQYF.

The chain carries TRBV10-1 and TRBJ1-2; D remains ambiguous. Trimming took 5 bases from V and 4 from J, leaving 14 bases between them. Germline assignment: CDR1 WNHNN and CDR2 SYGVQD (reference sequence). This CDR3 comprises 14 residues. CDR3 sequence: CASSPDPASYGYTF. DNA for the CDR3: TGCGCCAGCAGTCCTGACCCCGCGTCCTATGGCTACACCTTC.

This clonotype has ten or more counts. The V and J genes are TRBV12-3 or TRBV12-4 and TRBJ2-2; weak D call: TRBD2 (6 bases). Trimming removed 5 bases from V and 6 bases from J, with 13 bases in between. This CDR3 is 14 amino acids long. The CDR3: CASSPTRDSGELFF. CDR3 sequence (DNA): TGTGCCAGCAGTCCTACTCGGGACTCCGGGGAGCTGTTTTTT.

This clonotype was observed a handful of times. The chain couples TRBV3-1 to TRBJ2-7; D is uncertain. The germline CDR1 and CDR2 sequences are LGHDT and YNNKEL (reference sequence). V was clipped by 1 base and J by 5 bases, with 6 bases between them. The CDR3 runs 12 residues. This chain's CDR3 is CASSQVPHEQYF. In DNA, the CDR3 is TGTGCCAGCAGCCAAGTTCCACACGAGCAGTACTTC.

V usage is TRBV12-3 or TRBV12-4 and J usage is TRBJ2-5; D remains ambiguous. V lost 4 bases and J 0 bases, leaving 9 bases between the germline ends. The CDR3 length is 14 residues. CDR3 loop: CASSSARHQETQYF. CDR3 in DNA: TGTGCCAGCAGTTCCGCCAGACACCAAGAGACCCAGTACTTC.

This clonotype was counted a few times. The rearrangement links TRBV7-9 to TRBJ1-1, with D maybe TRBD1 (5 bases). Trimming removed 5 bases from V and 1 base from J, with 11 bases in between. Per germline, CDR1 SEHNR and CDR2 FQNEAQ (reference sequence). The CDR3 is made up of 14 amino acids. The CDR3 DNA sequence: TGTGCCAGCAGCCGGGAACAGGCGAACACTGAAGCTTTCTTT. Protein product: CASSREQANTEAFF.

The V and J genes are TRBV28 and TRBJ1-4; tentative D call: TRBD1 (5 bases). Germline V CDR1 and CDR2: MDHEN, SYDVKM. V dropped 8 bases and J dropped 8 bases, with 12 bases sitting between them. CDR3 length equals 12 residues. CDR3 bases: TGTGCCAGCGGGGGAAGAGGGGAAAAACTGTTTTTT. This sequence encodes CASGGRGEKLFF.

The chain carries TRBV6-6 and TRBJ2-1; D remains unclear. The CDR3 totals 14 residues. V gave up 0 bases and J gave up 8 bases, with 11 bases separating them. The germline CDR1 and CDR2 sequences are MNHNY and SVGAGI (reference sequence). The CDR3 spells CASSYSDQTHEQFF. CDR3 nucleotides: TGTGCCAGCAGTTACTCGGACCAGACCCATGAGCAGTTCTTC.

V and J are TRBV7-3 and TRBJ2-1; D might be TRBD1 or TRBD2, each matching 5 bases. With 5 bases removed from V and 8 bases from J, the gap between germline ends came to 13 bases. The CDR3 has 13 residues. Germline V gives CDR1 SGHTA, CDR2 FQGTGA. DNA for the CDR3: TGTGCCAGCAGCCACAACAGAGGGGATGAGCAGTTCTTC. This codes for CASSHNRGDEQFF. The entire variable domain, with the rest obtained from reference TRBV7-3 and TRBJ2-1, is as follows: GAGVSQTPSNKVTEKGKYVELRCDPISGHTALYWYRQSLGQGPEFLIYFQGTGAADDSGLPNDRFFAVRPEGSVSTLKIQRTERGDSAVYLCASSHNRGDEQFFGPGTRLTVL.

This chain uses TRBV20-1 with TRBJ2-3; D tentatively reads TRBD1 or TRBD2 (6 bases each). The CDR3 runs to 13 residues. Germline assignment: CDR1 DFQATT and CDR2 SNEGSKA (reference sequence). Trimming cost V 3 bases and J 4 bases, with 11 bases left between them. CDR3 protein: CSARPGGADTQYF. The CDR3 DNA follows: TGCAGTGCTAGGCCCGGGGGCGCAGATACGCAGTATTTT.

The V and J genes are TRBV6-2 or TRBV6-3 and TRBJ2-2; D not resolved. This CDR3 has 14 amino acids. Germline loops: CDR1 MNHEY, CDR2 SVGEGT. Trimming left V 8 bases short and J 3 bases short, with 13 bases between. The DNA of the CDR3 is TGTGCCAGCCTGGGAAGCAGGTACACCGGGGAGCTGTTTTTT. Its protein is CASLGSRYTGELFF.

Ten or more counts support this clonotype. V usage is TRBV7-2 and J usage is TRBJ2-5; D gene uncertain. Germline loops: CDR1 SGHTA, CDR2 FQGNSA. The V end lost 0 bases, the J end lost 4 bases, and 6 bases lay between the germline ends. The CDR3 is 13 residues long. Written as DNA, the CDR3 is TGTGCCAGCAGCTTAGCGACGGGAGAGACCCAGTACTTC. Translating gives CASSLATGETQYF.

The V call is TRBV28, the J call TRBJ2-4; 7 nucleotides line up with TRBD1. With V trimmed by 6 bases and J by 1 base, 9 bases remained unmatched. There are 16 residues in the CDR3. From germline, CDR1 is MDHEN and CDR2 SYDVKM. CDR3 amino acids: CASSHTGDGAKNIQYF. For the CDR3, the DNA is TGTGCCAGCAGCCACACAGGGGATGGCGCCAAAAACATTCAGTACTTC.

This clonotype was seen just once. The chain combines TRBV4-2 with TRBJ1-6; tentatively, D is TRBD1 (6 bases). The ends were cut back, 2 bases at V and 10 bases at J, with 15 bases in the middle. Germline V gene sequence: CDR1 LGHNA, CDR2 YNFKEQ. This CDR3 comprises 15 residues. CDR3 loop: CASSQSSGDFSPLHF. As DNA, the CDR3 is TGTGCCAGCAGCCAATCTTCAGGGGACTTCTCACCCCTCCACTTT.

The chain combines TRBV7-9 with TRBJ2-2; 8 bases align to TRBD1. The trim removed 4 bases at V and 1 base at J, leaving 5 bases unmatched. CDR1 is SEHNR and CDR2 is FQNEAQ in the germline V gene (reference sequence). This CDR3 contains 16 residues. The CDR3 DNA reads as TGTGCCAGCAGCTCCCGAGACAGGGGGAACACCGGGGAGCTGTTTTTT. Amino acids: CASSSRDRGNTGELFF.

This clonotype has at least ten counts. The chain links TRBV4-3 to TRBJ1-2; 12 bases line up with TRBD1. Germline CDR1 reads LGHNA; CDR2 reads YSLEER. CDR3 length: 17 residues. The J segment lost 7 bases and the V segment lost 4 bases, leaving 13 bases of the junction unmatched. The CDR3 DNA reads as TGCGCCAGCAGCCTCTCGTTCCCGGGACAGGGGGCCTCTGGCTACACCTTC. Its protein product is CASSLSFPGQGASGYTF.

The chain employs TRBV5-6 and TRBJ2-4; D unclear. CDR3 length: 15 residues. Trimming cost V 4 bases and J 0 bases, with 11 bases left between them. From germline, CDR1 is SGHDT and CDR2 YYEEEE. The CDR3: CASSRVDLAKNIQYF. CDR3 DNA sequence: TGTGCCAGCAGCCGTGTAGACTTAGCCAAAAACATTCAGTACTTC.